The clone carrying this T cell receptor (beta chain) was counted between two and nine times. No antigen is known for it. This entry belongs to a study of T cell repertoires in cytomegalovirus infection. Points from the study as a whole: HLA-C-restricted CMV clonotypes gave the most frequent clonotype in two of eight donors.

TCRdb re-derived calls from the reads in MiXCR, one entry per CDR3 protein. The sample lists roughly 500,000 distinct CDR3 sequences; roughly a third were seen once. Trimming left V 5 bases short and J 5 bases short, with 13 bases between. From germline, CDR1 is SEHNR and CDR2 FQNEAQ (reference sequence). The CDR3 spans 14 residues. V gene TRBV7-9 combines with J gene TRBJ2-1; no definite D call. The TCR comes from a human donor in good health (CMV status not recorded). Some clones in this sample may be carry-over from other donors' samples. The source was cultured PBMCs, collected from culture after CMV antigen stimulation. The CDR3 DNA reads TGTGCCAGCAGCCCGGGTCCCACCAACAATGAGCAGTTCTTC. This translates into CASSPGPTNNEQFF.